This passage covers 14 T cell receptor beta chains from one sample sequenced in a study of Ad26.COV2.S vaccination and SARS-CoV-2 variants. The data were produced by immunoSEQ multiplex PCR, yet TCRdb's version contains in-frame clones alone and is incomplete. This table has 350,000 to 450,000 clones, about 85% appearing once. Treatment here: 15 to 20 received Ad26.COV2.S at low or high dose, single or two shots; 5 received placebo; per-sample allocation not given. Specimen acquisition occurred on day 63 following the initial vaccine or placebo injection. This specimen consisted of peripheral blood, obtained in a trial of Ad26.COV2.S vaccine versus placebo. These receptors all stem from a person aged 18-65 years who received the Ad26.COV2.S COVID-19 vaccine or a placebo.

This chain joins TRBV27 and TRBJ2-3; tentatively, D is TRBD1 (5 bases). The germline V gene encodes CDR1 MNHEY and CDR2 SMNVEV (reference sequence). The CDR3 covers 12 residues. V was cut by 9 bases and J by 5 bases, with 12 bases left in between. CDR3 bases: TGTGCCAGTAGGGGTGGTAAAGATACGCAGTATTTT. Translated: CASRGGKDTQYF.

The chain couples TRBV3-1 (or the pseudogene TRBV3-2) to TRBJ2-7, with D hard to call. V shed 0 bases and J shed 2 bases, with 2 bases lying between them. CDR3 length equals 12 residues. Looked up from germline, CDR1 is LGHDT and CDR2 is YNNKEL (reference sequence). The DNA for the CDR3 is TGTGCCAGCAGCCAAGAGGCCTACGAGCAGTACTTC. Protein product: CASSQEAYEQYF.

The V and J genes are TRBV7-8 and TRBJ2-5, with TRBD2 matching over 8 bases. Germline CDR1 is SGHVS and CDR2 is FQNEAQ. Trimming cost V 5 bases and J 2 bases; bases outside gene matches: 13. The CDR3 is 17 residues long. CDR3 coding DNA: TGTGCCAGCAGCAACCTCCTTTTACGGGAGGGACAAGAGACCCAGTACTTC. Translating gives CASSNLLLREGQETQYF.

This clone was seen once. The V call is TRBV6-2 or TRBV6-3, the J call TRBJ2-7; TRBD2 aligns across 14 bases. Germline V CDR1 and CDR2: MNHEY, SVGEGT. The CDR3 loop spans 17 amino acids. Germline trimming cut 4 bases from V and 1 base from J; bases unmatched to any gene: 6. This CDR3 is CASSFPGTSGRSYEQYF. CDR3 in DNA: TGTGCCAGCAGTTTTCCGGGGACTAGCGGGAGATCCTACGAGCAGTACTTC.

The chain carries TRBV14 and TRBJ2-1; D uncertain. The CDR3 spans 15 residues. CDR1 and CDR2 (germline): SGHDN, FVKESK. Trimming left V 4 bases short and J 1 base short, with 11 bases between. The CDR3 DNA reads TGTGCCAGCAGCCCTATCTCGCCTTCCTACAATGAGCAGTTCTTC. Translation: CASSPISPSYNEQFF.

The rearrangement uses TRBV10-2 and TRBJ2-7; D unclear. The germline V gene encodes CDR1 WSHSY and CDR2 SAAADI. Trimming took 3 bases from V and 4 from J, leaving 7 bases between them. The CDR3 contains 12 residues. Here the CDR3 DNA reads TGCGCCAGCAGTGAAAACACTTACGAGCAGTACTTC. As protein: CASSENTYEQYF.

V gene TRBV7-6 combines with J gene TRBJ2-5; 14 bases fit TRBD2. The germline V gene encodes CDR1 SGHVS and CDR2 FNYEAQ. The CDR3 sequence is 17 residues long. Trimming at V came to 5 bases and at J to 0 bases, leaving 5 bases not matched to a gene. The CDR3 here is CASSGRTSGGYQETQYF. CDR3 nucleotide sequence: TGTGCCAGCAGCGGCAGGACTAGCGGGGGGTACCAAGAGACCCAGTACTTC.

The chain is built from TRBV15 and TRBJ2-7; D is undetermined. The germline V gene has CDR1 LNHNV and CDR2 YYDKDF (reference sequence). V lost 0 bases and J 2 bases, leaving 5 bases between the germline ends. The CDR3 totals 13 residues. The CDR3 DNA reads as TGTGCCACCAGCAGAGAACTGCCCTACGAGCAGTACTTC. Amino acids: CATSRELPYEQYF.

The chain links TRBV3-1 (or the pseudogene TRBV3-2) to TRBJ1-3; 7 bases are a match to TRBD1. The V and J ends lost 1 base and 0 bases, in that order; junction bases with no gene match: 3. This CDR3 comprises 16 residues. CDR1 and CDR2 (germline): LGHDT, YNNKEL (reference sequence). CDR3 amino acids: CASSQVRQGSGNTIYF. Here the CDR3 DNA reads TGTGCCAGCAGCCAAGTGAGACAGGGCTCTGGAAACACCATATATTTT.

In DNA, the CDR3 is TGTGCCAGCAGCGTAACTGGGGGAGAGCAGTTCTTC. Protein sequence: CASSVTGGEQFF. V gene TRBV9 combines with J gene TRBJ2-1; possibly TRBD1 or TRBD2 for D (5 bases each). The germline CDR1 and CDR2 sequences are SGDLS and YYNGEE. V was cut by 1 base and J by 10 bases, with 9 bases left in between. CDR3 length: 12 amino acids.

Here the CDR3 DNA reads TGTGCCAGCAGCCCCACCCCCCAGGGGGCTGATACCGGGGAGCTGTTTTTT. It yields the protein CASSPTPQGADTGELFF. The chain uses TRBV5-6 and TRBJ2-2, with 8 nucleotides matching TRBD1. There are 17 residues in the CDR3. CDR1 is SGHDT and CDR2 is YYEEEE in the germline V gene. Trimming took 4 bases from V and 5 from J; bases not matched to a gene: 13.

The chain recombines TRBV4-1 with TRBJ2-1; possibly TRBD1 or TRBD2 for D (6 bases each). Trimming pared 5 bases from V and 0 bases from J, leaving 11 bases between. CDR1 is MGHRA and CDR2 is YSYEKL in the germline V gene. This CDR3 is built from 15 residues. CDR3 coding DNA: TGCGCCAGCAGCGGGGGGCCGAGCTCCTACAATGAGCAGTTCTTC. It is translated as CASSGGPSSYNEQFF.

The chain combines TRBV2 with TRBJ1-1; 10 nucleotides agree with TRBD1. The germline V gene encodes CDR1 SNHLY and CDR2 FYNNEI. With 6 bases clipped from V and 5 bases from J, the junction kept 6 bases outside the gene matches. The CDR3 is made up of 14 amino acids. The CDR3 DNA follows: TGTGCCAGCAGAAAAGACAGGGGGCGGACTGAAGCTTTCTTT. Its translation: CASRKDRGRTEAFF.

The chain combines TRBV15 with TRBJ2-2; 7 bases map to TRBD2. This CDR3 is built from 12 residues. Germline V gene sequence: CDR1 LNHNV, CDR2 YYDKDF (reference sequence). The V gene end was trimmed by 7 bases and the J gene end by 5 bases; junction bases not matched to a gene: 1. CDR3 region: CATTGGTGELFF. CDR3 DNA: TGTGCCACCACCGGGGGGACCGGGGAGCTGTTTTTT.